This TCR beta chain is from a study of post-analysis software for immune sequencing data. Background on the study: Several disease courses (relapsing-remitting, secondary progressive and progressive-relapsing) of multiple sclerosis were included.

This CDR3 region has 15 residues. cDNA libraries for TCR beta contained unique molecular identifiers. Each sample of roughly 0.85 to 11 million input T cells yielded 500,000 or so cDNA molecules, so each molecule approximated one T cell. TCRdb reanalysed the PCR reads using MiXCR and keeps one entry per CDR3 protein. The data show roughly 600,000 distinct CDR3 sequences, with 44% seen just once and around 1.7% held by the top ten. To note about this clonotype: Its antigen remains unknown. The junction and the germline gene differ at one end; a read error may be behind it.

Study-wide findings and caveats: Patients with multiple sclerosis recorded significantly lower normalized Chao1 diversity than controls, the study found. When the samples were clustered directly with F measure, those that had been prepared in the same batch showed strong co-clustering. Patients had higher frequencies than controls of roughly five TRBV segments, including TRBV5-6, TRBV5-1 and TRBV20-1.

Material: blood. J is TRBJ2-3 and V is TRBV12-3 or TRBV12-4; 8 nucleotides match TRBD1. This TCR derives from a girl aged 10-17 years with multiple sclerosis. The CDR3 sequence is CASSQGQGNTDTEYF. The CDR3 DNA sequence: TGTGCCAGCAGTCAAGGACAGGGAAACACAGATACGGAGTATTTT.